This T cell receptor beta chain was sequenced for a study of naive and memory T cell subsets. Points from the study as a whole: A few larger clonotypes appeared in naive repertoires, especially CD8, possibly memory cells re-expressing CD45RA.

Two oligonucleotides, mixed equimolar, formed the beta constant-region primer covering TRBC1 and TRBC2. The ligated cDNA underwent four PCR rounds using SP2 and nested alpha and beta constant-region primers. TCRdb independently ran MiXCR on the UMI-ligation and nested PCR reads; one entry per CDR3 protein. The data contain 130,000 to 150,000 distinct CDR3 sequences, 22% of them singletons. This clonotype has a handful of counts. Its specificity is not known. The CDR3 sequence is 14 residues long. V shed 3 bases and J shed 2 bases, with 11 bases lying between them. Germline CDR1 and CDR2: DFQATT and SNEGSKA (reference sequence).

This receptor was taken from a human donor in good health. Source material: naive CD4+ T cells from blood. The chain employs TRBV20-1 and TRBJ1-3, with a weak D call TRBD1 (5 bases). The CDR3 region is CSASPQGTGNTIYF. CDR3 sequence (DNA): TGCAGTGCTAGTCCGCAGGGTACTGGAAACACCATATATTTT.